The rows below give T cell receptor beta chains drawn from one sample of a study of blood T cell repertoires in COVID-19. Sequencing used immunoSEQ multiplex PCR; TCRdb keeps in-frame clones, though not all of them. This table holds roughly 250,000 clones, more than 75% found once. The specimen was PBMCs or T cells enriched from blood (not recorded which). The source is a woman aged 50 to 60 who had recovered from COVID-19. The CDR3 runs from the conserved cysteine through the conserved F or W. The D gene is left open where the match is weak. A clone size is listed for some rows: how often the clone was seen (once, few, many), or a class if it is expanded.

TRBJ1-2	-	-	TRBV5-1	TGCGCCAGCAGCTTGGACGTGGGCCCAAGCAAAAACTATGGCTACACCTTC	CASSLDVGPSKNYGYTF
TRBJ2-1	-	-	TRBV5-1	TGCGCCAGCAGCTTGGGGAGAGATGAGCAGTTCTTC	CASSLGRDEQFF
TRBJ1-5	-	TRBD1	TRBV19	TGTGCCAGTAGTATAGTCGGGGGACAGGTCCTTAGCAATCAGCCCCAGCATTTT	CASSIVGGQVLSNQPQHF
TRBJ2-2	-	-	TRBV7-3	TGTGCCAGCAGCCCCCAGGCAAGCACCGGGGAGCTGTTTTTT	CASSPQASTGELFF
TRBJ1-5	-	TRBD1	TRBV5-4	TGTGCCAGCAGTTCTGGGACAGACCGGAGGCAGCCCCAGCATTTT	CASSSGTDRRQPQHF
TRBJ2-7	-	TRBD2	TRBV28	TGTGCCAGCAGCCCCTCCCCGACTAGCCCCGAGCAGTACTTC	CASSPSPTSPEQYF
TRBJ2-1	-	TRBD2	TRBV27	TGTGCCAGCAGTTTATGGGGCGGGAGGGCTGGCGAGCAGTTCTTC	CASSLWGGRAGEQFF
TRBJ1-2	-	-	TRBV7-9	TGTGCCAGCAGCTCGCAAGTTAGCTATGGCTACACCTTC	CASSSQVSYGYTF
TRBJ2-1	few	TRBD2	TRBV14	TGTGCCAGCAGCCCCCTCCCGGGACTAGCGGGAGGGTTTGAGCAGTTCTTC	CASSPLPGLAGGFEQFF
TRBJ2-5	-	TRBD2	TRBV28	TGTGCCAGCAGTACAGCGGGAGGTTGGCAAGAGACCCAGTACTTC	CASSTAGGWQETQYF
TRBJ2-1	-	TRBD2	TRBV9	TGTGCCAGCAGCATCCGGCCGGGAGGGTATGAGCAGTTCTTC	CASSIRPGGYEQFF
TRBJ2-1	once	TRBD2	TRBV11-2	TGTGCCAGCAGCTTATCTGGACTAGCGGGTCACAATGAGCAGTTCTTC	CASSLSGLAGHNEQFF
TRBJ1-2	-	-	TRBV2	TGTGCCAGCAGTGAAGCGCTCAGGGATGGCTACACCTTC	CASSEALRDGYTF
TRBJ1-3	-	-	TRBV27	TGTGCCAGCAGTTTAACAAACGGAAACACCATATATTTT	CASSLTNGNTIYF
TRBJ2-5	-	-	TRBV5-1	TGCGCCAGCAGCTCCCCTGAGGGAGGAGAGACCCAGTACTTC	CASSSPEGGETQYF
TRBJ1-1	-	TRBD1	TRBV2	TGTGCCAGCAGACCGGACAGGGACACTGAAGCTTTCTTT	CASRPDRDTEAFF
TRBJ2-1	-	-	TRBV11-3	TGTGCCAGCAGCTTAGGGGGGACAAATGAGCAGTTCTTC	CASSLGGTNEQFF
TRBJ2-1	-	-	TRBV7-9	TGTGCCAGCGGGCCTCGTTATCCCCTTGATTACAATGAGCAGTTCTTC	CASGPRYPLDYNEQFF
TRBJ2-3	-	TRBD2	TRBV7-2	TGTGCCAGCAGCACCGGGACTAGCGGGGCAACAGATACGCAGTATTTT	CASSTGTSGATDTQYF
TRBJ2-5	-	-	TRBV7-8	TGTGCCAGCAGCTTACGACAGATAGAAGAGAAGGCCCAGTACTTC	CASSLRQIEEKAQYF
TRBJ2-7	-	TRBD2	TRBV4-1	TGCGCCAGCAGCCATGGAGGGACTAGCGGGACCTACGAGCAGTACTTC	CASSHGGTSGTYEQYF
TRBJ2-7	-	TRBD2	TRBV5-1	TGCGCCAGCAGCATTAGCGGGAGATTCGACGAGCAGTACTTC	CASSISGRFDEQYF
TRBJ1-1	-	TRBD1	TRBV3-1/TRBV3-2	TGTGCCAGCAGCCGCGGGACAGGGCAGAATACTGAAGCTTTCTTT	CASSRGTGQNTEAFF
TRBJ1-6	-	-	TRBV28	TGTGCCAGCAGTTTTGACGGGAGGTATTCACCCCTCCACTTT	CASSFDGRYSPLHF
TRBJ1-4	-	-	TRBV7-9	TGTGCCAGCAGCTGGCGGGACCGAGATGAAAAACTGTTTTTT	CASSWRDRDEKLFF
TRBJ2-1	once	TRBD2	TRBV6-4	TGTGCCAGCAGTCCCAGCGGGGTCGTGGGCAATGAGCAGTTCTTC	CASSPSGVVGNEQFF
TRBJ2-7	-	-	TRBV27	TGTGCCAGCAGTTTATCAGGGGGAAATGAGCAGTACTTC	CASSLSGGNEQYF
TRBJ2-5	-	-	TRBV11-2	TGTGCCAGCAGCCTAGAGGCCAAGGGACTCTTCCTGGAGACCCAGTACTTC	CASSLEAKGLFLETQYF
TRBJ2-1	-	TRBD2	TRBV4-3	TGCGCCAGCAGCCAAGCGGGGGGACTAGTAAACAATGAGCAGTTCTTC	CASSQAGGLVNNEQFF
TRBJ2-1	-	TRBD1	TRBV11-3	TGTGCCAGCAGCTCACAGGGGAATGAGCAGTTCTTC	CASSSQGNEQFF
TRBJ2-5	-	-	TRBV15	TGTGCCACCAGCAGTGGACTATGGGAGACCCAGTACTTC	CATSSGLWETQYF
TRBJ1-1	-	TRBD1	TRBV10-1	TGCGCCAGCAGTCCGGGACAGGGGGCCGCTTTCTTT	CASSPGQGAAFF
TRBJ1-5	-	-	TRBV28	TGTGCCAGTACCAGCGACAGGTCTCAGCCCCAGCATTTT	CASTSDRSQPQHF
TRBJ2-7	-	-	TRBV5-1	TGCGCCAGCAGCCTAGGTCGCGCGGGGTACGAGCAGTACTTC	CASSLGRAGYEQYF
TRBJ2-1	few	TRBD2	TRBV4-1	TGCGCCAGCAGCCAAGGTAGAGGACTAGCGGTGTACAATGAGCAGTTCTTC	CASSQGRGLAVYNEQFF
TRBJ1-1	once	-	TRBV6-1	TGTGCCAGCAGTGACCCGAGGGGGGGTTTGGCTGAAGCTTTCTTT	CASSDPRGGLAEAFF
TRBJ2-5	-	TRBD2	TRBV5-1	TGCGCCTCCACCGGTGGGAGCGGGAGGGCCGGGGAGACCCAGTACTTC	CASTGGSGRAGETQYF